These 2 T cell receptor beta chains were all obtained from the same sample, sequenced in a study of control samples from healthy donors and cancer patients (dated by TCRdb to the early 2020s). Preparation of the library involved the immunoSEQ multiplex PCR assay. Held by TCRdb, this immuneACCESS table contains in-frame sequences only and omits some clones. Under half of the omission traces to an unresolved V gene where checked; the cause of the rest is unknown. For this sample the table gives tens of thousands of clones, of which approximately 89% were detected only once. Of the sample, roughly 22% is held by the ten largest clones. Sequencing used PBMCs. All receptors come from a woman in her forties with head and neck cancer.

The chain employs TRBV30 and TRBJ2-1; a weak D match, TRBD1 (6 bases). Looked up from germline, CDR1 is GTSNPN and CDR2 is SVGIG (reference sequence). Trimming stripped 5 bases from V and 4 bases from J, with 9 bases between. The CDR3 has 12 amino acids. The CDR3 sequence is CAWAQGYNEQFF. CDR3 DNA: TGTGCCTGGGCACAGGGATACAATGAGCAGTTCTTC.

The chain couples TRBV30 to TRBJ1-5, with a weak D call TRBD1 (6 bases). Trimming left V 0 bases short and J 0 bases short, with 12 bases between. Germline loops: CDR1 GTSNPN, CDR2 SVGIG (reference sequence). CDR3 length equals 16 residues. The chain's CDR3 is CAWSVGGGNSNQPQHF. The DNA of the CDR3 is TGTGCCTGGAGTGTAGGGGGGGGCAATAGCAATCAGCCCCAGCATTTT. The variable domain in full, completed from reference TRBV30 and TRBJ1-5, reads SQTIHQWPATLVQPVGSPLSLECTVEGTSNPNLYWYRQAAGRGLQLLFYSVGIGQISSEVPQNLSASRPQDRQFILSSKKLLLSDSGFYLCAWSVGGGNSNQPQHFGDGTRLSIL.